This T cell receptor beta chain was observed in a study of cytomegalovirus exposure and HLA in healthy donors. Germline V gene data show CDR1 as MNHNY and CDR2 as SVGAGI (reference sequence). V lost 7 bases to trimming and J lost 2 bases, with 13 bases between them. This CDR3 contains 14 residues. The PCR employed 60 Vbeta primers together with 13 Jbeta primers. Generated by immunoSEQ multiplex PCR, the TCRdb table keeps only in-frame clones and is missing some. Found here are about 120,000 clones, 80% to 90% of them singletons; the top ten hold approximately 3.8%. Sequenced sample: PBMCs. This TCR was recovered from a woman between 40 and 55 years old in good health and CMV-seropositive. The chain combines TRBV6-6 with TRBJ2-3; D gene unclear. The chain's CDR3 is CASTRGGTTDTQYF. As DNA, the CDR3 is TGTGCCAGCACCCGTGGCGGTACCACAGATACGCAGTATTTT.